This paragraph covers one T cell receptor (beta chain) sequence. This clonotype has only a few counts. The target of this receptor is not known. No base qualities exist here, and no much larger clone lies one base off it. The source of the sample is a study of post-analysis software for immune sequencing data (dated by TCRdb to about 2015). Regarding the study in general: Recorded disease courses included relapsing-remitting, secondary progressive and progressive-relapsing multiple sclerosis, with some patients lacking subtype annotation. Patient repertoires were compared against roughly 11 previously published healthy control repertoires from donors aged 6 to 25 years. A subset of samples was prepared in parallel using single-end sample barcoding, then pooled and co-amplified after Illumina adapter ligation. Broader findings and caveats from the paper: Direct clustering with F measure revealed strong co-clustering of samples prepared in the same batch, which led to a batch-effect correction. Normalized Chao1 diversity was significantly lower in multiple sclerosis patients than controls, suggesting substantial peripheral T-cell clonal expansion. The control group was slightly older than the multiple sclerosis patient group.

The library came from PCR. The instrument was an Illumina HiSeq 2500. To reduce PCR and sequencing biases, unique molecular identifiers were built into the TCR beta cDNA libraries. Per 1 to 10 million input T cells, roughly 0.5 million cDNA molecules were obtained, such that each molecule approximated one T cell. The patient libraries were prepared and sequenced with the same protocol used for the earlier healthy control dataset. Within a given batch, samples were prepared together, multiplexed and sequenced on the same HiSeq lane. The source study handled its data this way. MIGEC handled the raw barcoded reads, throwing out single-read molecular identifier groups before consensus assembly and CDR3 extraction. VDJtools was used for post-analysis of the clonotype tables, and diversity was normalized by down-sampling every dataset to the size of the smallest sample. In repertoire overlap clustering, CDR3 amino acid sequences, but not nucleotide sequences, were matched to correct batch-related cross-sample contamination. TCRdb reanalyzed the raw reads on its own, using fastp at Q25 for trimming and MiXCR for clone calling, and kept in-frame beta chains. For every CDR3 protein sequence, its rows merge into one entry that carries the most common genes and DNA. Clone size and V and J calls follow TCRdb, not the original study. Here the sample has 350,000 to 450,000 distinct CDR3 sequences; roughly 36% occur a single time. The ten biggest clones cover over 10% of the sample.

To demonstrate the VDJtools post-analysis software, the study profiled TCR beta repertoires from the peripheral blood of 13 young patients with multiple sclerosis. The multiple sclerosis patients were children and adolescents ranging in age from about 6 to 17 years. The receptor was derived from a girl aged 10-17 years with multiple sclerosis. The material sequenced was blood.

The CDR3 region has the sequence CASSSDGGSYEQYF. The DNA sequence is as follows: TGTGCCAGCAGCTCAGACGGCGGCTCCTACGAGCAGTACTTC. This sequence uses TRBV7-2 and TRBJ2-7, with no confident D gene call. Trimming costs V 4 bases and J 0 bases, and their ends lie 10 bases apart. There are 14 amino acids in the CDR3, from cysteine to phenylalanine inclusive. Solely the CDR3 DNA is kept, with 42 bases framed from the first base. CDR1 SGHTA and CDR2 FQGNSA are derived from the germline V gene.